This entry is about one T cell receptor beta chain. This specimen belongs to a study of cytomegalovirus exposure and HLA in healthy donors. The PCR had 60 Vbeta and 13 Jbeta primers. Clones were read by immunoSEQ multiplex PCR, and TCRdb kept only the in-frame ones, dropping some. In the table there are about 160,000 clones, more than 70% of which are singletons. Donors were ostensibly healthy at sampling, although undocumented immune exposures were probable. V shed 0 bases, J shed 4 bases, and the junction held 6 bases outside the gene matches. Looked up from germline, CDR1 is SGHRS and CDR2 is YFSETQ. CDR3 size: 16 residues.

The receptor's source is a woman aged 45-65 years in good health and CMV-seropositive. The J gene is TRBJ2-7, the V gene TRBV5-1, with 11 nucleotides matching TRBD1. Sequenced: PBMCs. The CDR3 loop reads CASSLASGDRGYEQYF. CDR3 nucleotides: TGCGCCAGCAGCTTGGCTTCGGGGGACAGGGGGTACGAGCAGTACTTC.